This TCR beta chain was recorded in a study of Graves' ophthalmopathy and Graves' hyperthyroidism. The table lists this clonotype with many counts. The antigen is unknown. From RNA, the CDR3 regions of TCR beta chains were amplified and sequenced. Amplification began with first-round RT-PCR using HTBI primers, then second-round multiplex PCR was performed. TCRdb itself ran the multiplex PCR reads through MiXCR, one entry per CDR3 protein. The data hold more than 300,000 distinct CDR3 sequences, with approximately 18% observed a single time. Regarding the study as a whole: Blood contained most expanded thyroid clonotypes exceeding 0.001 frequency. A 13-signature model separated ophthalmopathy from stable hyperthyroidism, about 91% sensitivity, roughly 81% specificity.

V shed 3 bases, J shed 5 bases, and the junction held 5 bases outside the gene matches. This CDR3 has 15 amino acids. Germline loops: CDR1 SNHLY, CDR2 FYNNEI. Source material: peripheral blood. The TCR comes from an adult woman with stable Graves' hyperthyroidism. The genes are TRBV2 and TRBJ2-2; 8 nucleotides align to TRBD2. Here the CDR3 reads CASSEREVVTGELFF. For the CDR3, the DNA is TGTGCCAGCAGTGAGCGGGAGGTTGTGACCGGGGAGCTGTTTTTT.